This is a list of T cell receptor beta chains from one sample in a study of blood T cell repertoires in COVID-19. Using immunoSEQ multiplex PCR, the repertoire was profiled, and TCRdb retains in-frame clones only, with some absent. The repertoire holds 100,000 to 120,000 clones, with approximately 70% as singletons. The material sequenced was peripheral blood. These receptors came from a woman between 55 and 75 years old with acute or convalescent COVID-19. CDR3s include the opening cysteine and the closing phenylalanine or tryptophan. The order of the fields is clone size, J gene, V gene, D gene, CDR3 DNA, CDR3 protein. The D gene is left open where the match is weak. Only part of the rows carry a size: once, few, many, or a class if the clone is expanded.

size: .; J: TRBJ1-5; V: TRBV19; D: .; DNA: TGTGCCAGTAGTATGTGGTCCGGCAGGCGGGGCAATCAGCCCCAGCATTTT; CDR3: CASSMWSGRRGNQPQHF
size: few; J: TRBJ1-2; V: TRBV6-2/TRBV6-3; D: TRBD1; DNA: TGTGCCAGCAGTTACTCGACAGGGGCGCAGGGCTACACCTTC; CDR3: CASSYSTGAQGYTF
size: .; J: TRBJ2-2; V: TRBV28; D: TRBD1; DNA: TGTGCCAGCAGTTCCGCGGGGACAGGCACCGGGGAGCTGTTTTTT; CDR3: CASSSAGTGTGELFF
size: .; J: TRBJ2-1; V: TRBV19; D: TRBD2; DNA: TGTGCCAGTAGTATACTAGCGGGGGAGCAGTTCTTC; CDR3: CASSILAGEQFF
size: .; J: TRBJ1-3; V: TRBV5-1; D: .; DNA: TGCGCCAGCAGCGTCGACGGGAGCTCTGGAAACACCATATATTTT; CDR3: CASSVDGSSGNTIYF
size: .; J: TRBJ2-7; V: TRBV10-3; D: TRBD1; DNA: TGTGCCATCAGTGAGTCGATAAGGCAGGGGGCCCACGAGCAGTACTTC; CDR3: CAISESIRQGAHEQYF
size: few; J: TRBJ1-2; V: TRBV18; D: TRBD1; DNA: TGTGCCAGCTCACCCGACAGGGGGAACTATGGCTACACCTTC; CDR3: CASSPDRGNYGYTF
size: .; J: TRBJ1-5; V: TRBV18; D: .; DNA: TGTGCCAGCTCACTAAACCCAACAGGAGCCCTTAGCAATCAGCCCCAGCATTTT; CDR3: CASSLNPTGALSNQPQHF
size: .; J: TRBJ1-5; V: TRBV10-3; D: .; DNA: TGTGCCATCAGTCCAAACAATCAGCCCCAGCATTTT; CDR3: CAISPNNQPQHF
size: .; J: TRBJ2-7; V: TRBV5-3; D: TRBD1; DNA: TGTGCCAGAAGCTTGGGGGACAGGGACTACGAGCAGTACTTC; CDR3: CARSLGDRDYEQYF
size: .; J: TRBJ1-4; V: TRBV7-2; D: .; DNA: TGTGCCAGCAGCAGGAGAGGGCGCGGGGAAAAACTGTTTTTT; CDR3: CASSRRGRGEKLFF
size: .; J: TRBJ2-7; V: TRBV6-5; D: TRBD2; DNA: TGTGCCAGCAGTTCCGGAGGACTAGCGGGGTACTACGAGCAGTACTTC; CDR3: CASSSGGLAGYYEQYF
size: .; J: TRBJ2-3; V: TRBV3-1/TRBV3-2; D: .; DNA: TGTGCCAGCAGCCAAGCTCACTTGAACACAGATACGCAGTATTTT; CDR3: CASSQAHLNTDTQYF
size: .; J: TRBJ1-1; V: TRBV5-4; D: TRBD1; DNA: TGTGCCAGCAGCCAGGACAGGCTGAACACTGAAGCTTTCTTT; CDR3: CASSQDRLNTEAFF
size: few; J: TRBJ1-3; V: TRBV5-6; D: .; DNA: TGTGCCAGCAGCGGCCTCTTAGCAGCTGGAAACACCATATATTTT; CDR3: CASSGLLAAGNTIYF
size: .; J: TRBJ1-3; V: TRBV5-4; D: .; DNA: TGTGCCAGCAGCGGGGCGGCTAGCTCTGGAAACACCATATATTTT; CDR3: CASSGAASSGNTIYF
size: once; J: TRBJ2-1; V: TRBV7-8; D: .; DNA: TGTGCCAGCAGCTTCCAGGAAAGCTCCTACAATGAGCAGTTCTTC; CDR3: CASSFQESSYNEQFF
size: .; J: TRBJ2-7; V: TRBV7-2; D: TRBD2; DNA: TGTGCCAGCAGCTCGGGGGTCCCGGCGGGGGGCCCGATGACCTACGAGCAGTACTTC; CDR3: CASSSGVPAGGPMTYEQYF
size: .; J: TRBJ1-4; V: TRBV30; D: .; DNA: TGTGCCTGGAGCTATCGCGACGGGAGGGGTGAAAAACTGTTTTTT; CDR3: CAWSYRDGRGEKLFF
size: few; J: TRBJ1-5; V: TRBV11-2; D: .; DNA: TGTGCCAGCAGCTTAGGGGAGAATCAGCCCCAGCATTTT; CDR3: CASSLGENQPQHF
size: .; J: TRBJ1-3; V: TRBV6-5; D: .; DNA: TGTGCCAGCACGGGGACTGACGGGATTGGAAACACCATATATTTT; CDR3: CASTGTDGIGNTIYF
size: .; J: TRBJ1-5; V: TRBV15; D: .; DNA: TGTGCCACCAGCAGATTTGACGCGGATCAGCCCCAGCATTTT; CDR3: CATSRFDADQPQHF
size: .; J: TRBJ1-4; V: TRBV4-1; D: .; DNA: TGCGCCAGCAGCCAATCCAGGCACCTCCGGGAAAAACTGTTTTTT; CDR3: CASSQSRHLREKLFF
size: .; J: TRBJ1-5; V: TRBV18; D: .; DNA: TGTGCCAGCTCATTTGATCGGTATCAGCCCCAGCATTTT; CDR3: CASSFDRYQPQHF
size: .; J: TRBJ2-5; V: TRBV2; D: .; DNA: TGTGCCAGCAGTTGGGACTTAGCCACCGTCGAGACCCAGTACTTC; CDR3: CASSWDLATVETQYF
size: .; J: TRBJ2-7; V: TRBV12-3/TRBV12-4; D: .; DNA: TGTGCCAGCGGATCATCAGCGGAGAACGAGCAGTACTTC; CDR3: CASGSSAENEQYF
size: .; J: TRBJ2-3; V: TRBV7-6; D: .; DNA: TGTGCCAGCAGCTTAGATGCGGAAAGCACAGATACGCAGTATTTT; CDR3: CASSLDAESTDTQYF
size: .; J: TRBJ1-2; V: TRBV25-1; D: .; DNA: TGTGCCAGCAGTGAATATATGAACTCCTACACCTTC; CDR3: CASSEYMNSYTF
size: .; J: TRBJ1-1; V: TRBV29-1; D: TRBD1; DNA: TGCAGCGCACGGGACAGGCCCCCTGAAGCTTTCTTT; CDR3: CSARDRPPEAFF
size: once; J: TRBJ2-3; V: TRBV20-1; D: TRBD2; DNA: TGCAGTGCTAGTAGCTCGGGGGGGTTTACAGATACGCAGTATTTT; CDR3: CSASSSGGFTDTQYF
size: many; J: TRBJ1-2; V: TRBV5-1; D: TRBD1; DNA: TGCGCCAGCAGCTCGACAGGGCGCTATGGCTACACCTTC; CDR3: CASSSTGRYGYTF
size: .; J: TRBJ2-5; V: TRBV19; D: TRBD2; DNA: TGTGCCAGTAGTATAGGGATAGCGGGGGGGTTCTTAGAGACCCAGTACTTC; CDR3: CASSIGIAGGFLETQYF
size: .; J: TRBJ1-5; V: TRBV24-1; D: .; DNA: TGTGCCACCAGTGATCCAAAGACACCAAATCAGCCCCAGCATTTT; CDR3: CATSDPKTPNQPQHF
size: .; J: TRBJ2-1; V: TRBV5-6; D: TRBD2; DNA: TGTGCCAGCAGCTATGGACTAGCGGGGAGTAGCTCCTACAATGAGCAGTTCTTC; CDR3: CASSYGLAGSSSYNEQFF
size: .; J: TRBJ1-4; V: TRBV2; D: .; DNA: TGTGCCAGCATTTATGACAGGTTGGGGGAAAAACTGTTTTTT; CDR3: CASIYDRLGEKLFF
size: .; J: TRBJ1-4; V: TRBV6-2/TRBV6-3; D: TRBD1; DNA: TGTGCCAGCAGTTCGTCGGGACAGGGGGCGCGTGAAAAACTGTTTTTT; CDR3: CASSSSGQGAREKLFF
size: .; J: TRBJ1-6; V: TRBV27; D: TRBD1; DNA: TGTGCCAGCAGCCCGGGACAGGGAAACTCACCCCTCCACTTT; CDR3: CASSPGQGNSPLHF
size: .; J: TRBJ1-2; V: TRBV29-1; D: .; DNA: TGCAGCGTTGAATTAGGGGCGCGGGGTGGCTACACCTTC; CDR3: CSVELGARGGYTF
size: .; J: TRBJ1-1; V: TRBV24-1; D: TRBD1; DNA: TGTGCCACCACCCGGACAGGGACCACTGAAGCTTTCTTT; CDR3: CATTRTGTTEAFF
size: .; J: TRBJ1-3; V: TRBV20-1; D: TRBD1; DNA: TGCAGTGCTAGTCCCGGGACAGGGGCATTAGGCACCATATATTTT; CDR3: CSASPGTGALGTIYF
size: .; J: TRBJ2-5; V: TRBV30; D: .; DNA: TGTGCCTGGAGTATAGACAGCCAAGAGACCCAGTACTTC; CDR3: CAWSIDSQETQYF
size: .; J: TRBJ1-5; V: TRBV19; D: .; DNA: TGTGCCAGTAGTATCCCAGGACGGGGGAATCAGCCCCAGCATTTT; CDR3: CASSIPGRGNQPQHF
size: .; J: TRBJ2-2; V: TRBV29-1; D: TRBD1; DNA: TGCAGCGTTGAATTAGTGCGACAGGGGGCGCGTGGCACCGGGGAGCTGTTTTTT; CDR3: CSVELVRQGARGTGELFF
size: .; J: TRBJ1-3; V: TRBV18; D: .; DNA: TGTGCCAGCTCACCGTCTTCAGACTCTGGAAACACCATATATTTT; CDR3: CASSPSSDSGNTIYF
size: .; J: TRBJ2-7; V: TRBV19; D: .; DNA: TGTGCCAGTCTTCACACAGGGACCTACGAGCAGTACTTC; CDR3: CASLHTGTYEQYF
size: .; J: TRBJ1-5; V: TRBV6-5; D: TRBD1; DNA: TGTGCCAGCAGTTACTCGTACAGGGGGCAACAGCCCCAGCATTTT; CDR3: CASSYSYRGQQPQHF
size: .; J: TRBJ1-1; V: TRBV7-9; D: TRBD1; DNA: TGTGCCAGCAGCCCGGGACAGGGATTGAACACTGAAGCTTTCTTT; CDR3: CASSPGQGLNTEAFF
size: .; J: TRBJ2-5; V: TRBV5-1; D: .; DNA: TGCGCCAGCAGCTTACGTCACGGAGAGACCCAGTACTTC; CDR3: CASSLRHGETQYF
size: .; J: TRBJ1-1; V: TRBV7-3; D: .; DNA: TGTGCCAGCAGCGCGGAACAGGGAGGGGGCACTGAAGCTTTCTTT; CDR3: CASSAEQGGGTEAFF
size: once; J: TRBJ1-4; V: TRBV24-1; D: .; DNA: TGTGCCACCAGTGATGCGGGAACGGGAGCTAATGAAAAACTGTTTTTT; CDR3: CATSDAGTGANEKLFF
size: .; J: TRBJ2-5; V: TRBV9; D: .; DNA: TGTGCCAGCAGCGTAGCTGGGGGGGCTGGAGGGCAAGAGACCCAGTACTTC; CDR3: CASSVAGGAGGQETQYF
size: many; J: TRBJ1-3; V: TRBV2; D: TRBD1; DNA: TGTGCCACCGGACAGGGCCTCTCTGGAAACACCATATATTTT; CDR3: CATGQGLSGNTIYF
size: .; J: TRBJ2-2; V: TRBV27; D: TRBD2; DNA: TGTGCCAGCCAGTTGAGCGGGGGTGGGTACACCGGGGAGCTGTTTTTT; CDR3: CASQLSGGGYTGELFF
size: once; J: TRBJ2-1; V: TRBV4-2; D: .; DNA: TGTGCCAGCAGCCAAGATGGGCAGGGGGGCAATGAGCAGTTCTTC; CDR3: CASSQDGQGGNEQFF
size: .; J: TRBJ1-1; V: TRBV7-8; D: .; DNA: TGTGCCAGCAGCCTAAGACGGACTATGAACACTGAAGCTTTCTTT; CDR3: CASSLRRTMNTEAFF
size: .; J: TRBJ1-2; V: TRBV3-1/TRBV3-2; D: .; DNA: TGTGCCAGCAGCCAAGGAAGCCAGGGGAATGGCTACACCTTC; CDR3: CASSQGSQGNGYTF
size: .; J: TRBJ1-5; V: TRBV28; D: .; DNA: TGTGCCAGTTACAGAAGCAATCAGCCCCAGCATTTT; CDR3: CASYRSNQPQHF
size: once; J: TRBJ1-6; V: TRBV10-3; D: TRBD1; DNA: TGTGCCATCACCCCGGGACAGGGTAATTCACCCCTCCACTTT; CDR3: CAITPGQGNSPLHF